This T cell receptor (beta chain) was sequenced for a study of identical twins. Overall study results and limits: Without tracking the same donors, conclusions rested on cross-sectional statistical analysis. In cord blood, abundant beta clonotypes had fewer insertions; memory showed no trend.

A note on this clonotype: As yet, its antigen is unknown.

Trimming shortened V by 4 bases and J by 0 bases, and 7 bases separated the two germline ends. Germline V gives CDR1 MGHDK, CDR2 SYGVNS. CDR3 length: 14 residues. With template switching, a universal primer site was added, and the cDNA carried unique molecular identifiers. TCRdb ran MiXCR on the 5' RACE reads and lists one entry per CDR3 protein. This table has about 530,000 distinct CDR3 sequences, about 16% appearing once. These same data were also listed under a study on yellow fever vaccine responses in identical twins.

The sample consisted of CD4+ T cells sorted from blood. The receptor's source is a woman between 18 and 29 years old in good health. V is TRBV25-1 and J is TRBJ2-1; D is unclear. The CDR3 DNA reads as TGTGCCAGCAGTGCGGAACGCTCCTACAATGAGCAGTTCTTC. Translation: CASSAERSYNEQFF.